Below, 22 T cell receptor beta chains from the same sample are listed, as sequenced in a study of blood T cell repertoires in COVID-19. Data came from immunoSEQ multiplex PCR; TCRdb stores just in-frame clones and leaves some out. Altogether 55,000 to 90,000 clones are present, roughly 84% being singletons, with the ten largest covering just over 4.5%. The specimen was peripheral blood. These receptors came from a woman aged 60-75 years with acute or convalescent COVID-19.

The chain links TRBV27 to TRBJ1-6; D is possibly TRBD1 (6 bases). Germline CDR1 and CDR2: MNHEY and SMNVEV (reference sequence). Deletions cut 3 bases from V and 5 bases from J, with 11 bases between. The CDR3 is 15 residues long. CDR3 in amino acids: CASSFQGQNNSPLHF. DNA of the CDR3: TGTGCCAGCAGTTTCCAGGGGCAGAATAATTCACCCCTCCACTTT.

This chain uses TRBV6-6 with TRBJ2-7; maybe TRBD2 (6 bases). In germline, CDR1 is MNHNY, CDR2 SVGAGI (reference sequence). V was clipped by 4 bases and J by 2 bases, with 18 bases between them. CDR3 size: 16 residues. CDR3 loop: CASSFGKGGPTYEQYF. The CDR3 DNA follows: TGTGCCAGCAGTTTCGGAAAAGGAGGGCCAACCTACGAGCAGTACTTC.

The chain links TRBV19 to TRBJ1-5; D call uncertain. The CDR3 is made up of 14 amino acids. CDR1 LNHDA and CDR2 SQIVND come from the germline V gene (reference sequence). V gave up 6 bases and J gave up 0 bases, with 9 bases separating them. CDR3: CASRTQYSNQPQHF. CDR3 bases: TGTGCCAGTAGGACACAGTATAGCAATCAGCCCCAGCATTTT. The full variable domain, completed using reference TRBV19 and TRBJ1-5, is DGGITQSPKYLFRKEGQNVTLSCEQNLNHDAMYWYRQDPGQGLRLIYYSQIVNDFQKGDIAEGYSVSREKKESFPLTVTSAQKNPTAFYLCASRTQYSNQPQHFGDGTRLSIL.

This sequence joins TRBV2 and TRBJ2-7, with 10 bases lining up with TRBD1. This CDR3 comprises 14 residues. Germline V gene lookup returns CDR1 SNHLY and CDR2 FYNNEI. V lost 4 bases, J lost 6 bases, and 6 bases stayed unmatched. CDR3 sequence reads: CASSGDRGRGEQYF. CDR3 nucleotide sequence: TGTGCCAGCAGTGGGGACAGGGGCCGGGGCGAGCAGTACTTC.

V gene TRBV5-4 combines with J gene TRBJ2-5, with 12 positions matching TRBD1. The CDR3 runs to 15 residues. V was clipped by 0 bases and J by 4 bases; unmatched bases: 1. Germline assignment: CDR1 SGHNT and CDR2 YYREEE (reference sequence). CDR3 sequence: CASSLGDRGRETQYF. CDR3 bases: TGTGCCAGCAGCTTGGGGGACAGGGGGCGAGAGACCCAGTACTTC.

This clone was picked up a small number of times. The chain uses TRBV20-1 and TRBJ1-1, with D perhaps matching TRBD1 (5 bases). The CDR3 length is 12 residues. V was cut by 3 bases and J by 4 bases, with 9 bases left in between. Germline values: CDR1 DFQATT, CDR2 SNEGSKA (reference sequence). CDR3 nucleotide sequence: TGCAGTGCTAGTCCAAGGGGCACTGAAGCTTTCTTT. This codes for CSASPRGTEAFF.

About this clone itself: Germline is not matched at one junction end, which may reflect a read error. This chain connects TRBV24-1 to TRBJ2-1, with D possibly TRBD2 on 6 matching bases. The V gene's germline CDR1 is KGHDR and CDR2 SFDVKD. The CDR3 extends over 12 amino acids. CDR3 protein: CTTSRGLDEQFF. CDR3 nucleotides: TGTACCACCAGTCGGGGGTTGGATGAGCAGTTCTTC.

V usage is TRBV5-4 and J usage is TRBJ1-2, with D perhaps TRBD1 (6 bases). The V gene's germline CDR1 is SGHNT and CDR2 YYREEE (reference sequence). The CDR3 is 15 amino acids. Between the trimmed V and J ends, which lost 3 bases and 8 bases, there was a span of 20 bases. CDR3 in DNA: TGTGCCAGCAGCTCGATGGGACTACAGGGTGACGGCTACACCTTC. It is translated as CASSSMGLQGDGYTF.

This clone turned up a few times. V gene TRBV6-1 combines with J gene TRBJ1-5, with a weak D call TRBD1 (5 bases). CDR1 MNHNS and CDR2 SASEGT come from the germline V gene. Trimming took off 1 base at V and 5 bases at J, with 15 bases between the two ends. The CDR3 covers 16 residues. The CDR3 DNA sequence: TGTGCCAGCAGTGAAGTATACAGGAGTTCCTATCAGCCCCAGCATTTT. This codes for CASSEVYRSSYQPQHF.

Here the CDR3 reads CASSQDRRLGEQYF. CDR3 nucleotide sequence: TGTGCCAGCAGCCAAGACAGGCGTCTGGGCGAGCAGTACTTC. The chain is built from TRBV14 and TRBJ2-7, with unresolved D. The V and J ends lost 0 bases and 6 bases respectively, with 12 bases between them. The CDR3 contains 14 residues. Germline-derived CDR1 and CDR2 are SGHDN and FVKESK.

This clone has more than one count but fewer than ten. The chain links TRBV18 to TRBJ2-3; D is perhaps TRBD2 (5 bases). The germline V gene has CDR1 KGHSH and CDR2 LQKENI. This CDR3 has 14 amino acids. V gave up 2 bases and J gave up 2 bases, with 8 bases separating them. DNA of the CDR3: TGTGCCAGCTCACCATTGCGGGTCACAGATACGCAGTATTTT. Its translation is CASSPLRVTDTQYF.

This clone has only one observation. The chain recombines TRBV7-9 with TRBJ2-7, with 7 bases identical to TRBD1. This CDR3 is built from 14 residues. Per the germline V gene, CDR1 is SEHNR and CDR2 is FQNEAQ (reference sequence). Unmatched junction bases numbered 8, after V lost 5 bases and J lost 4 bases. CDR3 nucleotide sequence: TGTGCCAGCAGCCCCCGCGGACAGGATTACGAGCAGTACTTC. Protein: CASSPRGQDYEQYF.

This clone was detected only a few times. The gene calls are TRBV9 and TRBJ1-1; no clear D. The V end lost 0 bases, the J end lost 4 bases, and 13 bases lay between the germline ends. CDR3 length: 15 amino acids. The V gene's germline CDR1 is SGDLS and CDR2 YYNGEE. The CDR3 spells CASSVGHSIVTEAFF. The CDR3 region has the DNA TGTGCCAGCAGCGTAGGACACTCAATAGTCACTGAAGCTTTCTTT.

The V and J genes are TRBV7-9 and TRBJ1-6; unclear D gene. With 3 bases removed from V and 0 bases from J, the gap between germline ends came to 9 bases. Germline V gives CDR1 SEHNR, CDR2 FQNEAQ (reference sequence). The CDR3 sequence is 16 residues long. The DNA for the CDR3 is TGTGCCAGCAGCTTCGGTCTTAGCTCCTATAATTCACCCCTCCACTTT. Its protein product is CASSFGLSSYNSPLHF.

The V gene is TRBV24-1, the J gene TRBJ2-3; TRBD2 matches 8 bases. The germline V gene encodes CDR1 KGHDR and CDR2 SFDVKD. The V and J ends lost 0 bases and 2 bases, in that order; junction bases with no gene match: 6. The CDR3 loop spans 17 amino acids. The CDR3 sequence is CATSDLGSGGVTDTQYF. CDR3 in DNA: TGTGCCACCAGTGATTTGGGGTCGGGGGGGGTCACAGATACGCAGTATTTT.

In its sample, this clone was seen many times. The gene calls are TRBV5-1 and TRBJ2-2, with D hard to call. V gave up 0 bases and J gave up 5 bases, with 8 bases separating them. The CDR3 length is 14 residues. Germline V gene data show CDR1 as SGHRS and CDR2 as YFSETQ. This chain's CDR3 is CASSLVARTGELFF. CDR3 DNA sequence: TGCGCCAGCAGCTTGGTGGCTAGGACCGGGGAGCTGTTTTTT. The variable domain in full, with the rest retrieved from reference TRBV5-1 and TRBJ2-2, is KAGVTQTPRYLIKTRGQQVTLSCSPISGHRSVSWYQQTPGQGLQFLFEYFSETQRNKGNFPGRFSGRQFSNSRSEMNVSTLELGDSALYLCASSLVARTGELFFGEGSRLTVL.

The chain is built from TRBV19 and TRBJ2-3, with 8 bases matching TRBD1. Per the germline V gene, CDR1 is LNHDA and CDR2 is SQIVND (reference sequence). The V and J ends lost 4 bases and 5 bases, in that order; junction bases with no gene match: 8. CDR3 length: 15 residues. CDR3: CASSTQGQGGDTQYF. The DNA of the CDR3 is TGTGCCAGTAGTACCCAAGGACAGGGTGGAGATACGCAGTATTTT.

The CDR3 loop reads CASSRSGTDALEDEQFF. CDR3 DNA: TGCGCCAGCAGTCGGTCCGGGACAGATGCCCTCGAGGATGAGCAGTTCTTC. The chain links TRBV23-1 to TRBJ2-1; 7 nucleotides agree with TRBD1. TRBV23-1 counts as an open reading frame of uncertain function. This CDR3 has 17 residues. V gave up 4 bases and J gave up 8 bases; unmatched junction bases: 17.

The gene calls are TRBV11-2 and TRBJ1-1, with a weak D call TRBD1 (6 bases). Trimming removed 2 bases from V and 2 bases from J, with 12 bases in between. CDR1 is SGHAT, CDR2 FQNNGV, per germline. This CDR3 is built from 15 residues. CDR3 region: CASSLNPGANTEAFF. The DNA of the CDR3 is TGTGCCAGCAGCTTAAACCCAGGGGCCAACACTGAAGCTTTCTTT.

The CDR3 DNA reads as TGTGCCAGCAGTGTGGAGACAGATAGCAATCAGCCCCAGCATTTT. Protein sequence: CASSVETDSNQPQHF. This chain uses TRBV2 with TRBJ1-5, with D possibly TRBD1 on 5 matching bases. The CDR3 runs to 15 residues. Trimming took off 4 bases at V and 0 bases at J, with 10 bases between the two ends. Germline CDR1 reads SNHLY; CDR2 reads FYNNEI.

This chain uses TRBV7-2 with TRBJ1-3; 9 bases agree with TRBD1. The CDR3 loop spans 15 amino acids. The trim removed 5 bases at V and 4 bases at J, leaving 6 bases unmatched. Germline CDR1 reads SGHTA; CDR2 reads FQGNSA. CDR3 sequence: CASSTQDRGGNTIYF. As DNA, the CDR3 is TGTGCCAGCAGCACTCAGGACAGGGGCGGAAACACCATATATTTT.

For the CDR3, the DNA is TGTGCCAGCAGTTTATCAGATCAGGGGCTACCCCTCCACTTT. It is translated as CASSLSDQGLPLHF. The chain joins TRBV27 to TRBJ1-6; weak D call: TRBD1 (6 bases). CDR1 MNHEY and CDR2 SMNVEV come from the germline V gene (reference sequence). This CDR3 is 14 amino acids long. V was trimmed by 0 bases and J by 12 bases, leaving 12 bases between them.